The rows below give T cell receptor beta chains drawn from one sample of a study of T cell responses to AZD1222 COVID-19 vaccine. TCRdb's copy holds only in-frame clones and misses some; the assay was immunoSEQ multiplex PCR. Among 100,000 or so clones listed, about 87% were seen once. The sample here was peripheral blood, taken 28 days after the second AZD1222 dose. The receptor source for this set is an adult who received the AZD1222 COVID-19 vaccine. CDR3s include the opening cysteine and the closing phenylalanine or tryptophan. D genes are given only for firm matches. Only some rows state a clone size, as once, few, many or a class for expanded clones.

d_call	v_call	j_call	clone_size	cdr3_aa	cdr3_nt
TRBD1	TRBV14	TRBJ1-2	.	CASSQAVRQGANYGYTF	TGTGCCAGCAGCCAGGCAGTGAGACAGGGGGCTAACTATGGCTACACCTTC
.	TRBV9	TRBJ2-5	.	CASSVSGTTETQYF	TGTGCCAGCAGCGTATCCGGGACAACGGAGACCCAGTACTTC
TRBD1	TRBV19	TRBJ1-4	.	CASTGDRDFKLFF	TGTGCCAGTACCGGGGACAGGGATTTTAAACTGTTTTTT
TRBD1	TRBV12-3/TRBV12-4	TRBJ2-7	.	CASSYTGGAQYF	TGTGCCAGCAGTTATACAGGGGGCGCGCAGTACTTC
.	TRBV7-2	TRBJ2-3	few	CASSLGSTDTQYF	TGTGCCAGCAGCTTGGGGAGCACAGATACGCAGTATTTT
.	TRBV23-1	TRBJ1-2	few	CASTLGPKDGYTF	TGCGCCAGCACCCTCGGCCCAAAGGATGGCTACACCTTC
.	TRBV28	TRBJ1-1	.	CASIGGFLNTEAFF	TGTGCCAGCATCGGGGGCTTTCTGAACACTGAAGCTTTCTTT
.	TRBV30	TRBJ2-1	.	CAWSVGPHEQFF	TGTGCCTGGAGTGTAGGTCCGCATGAGCAGTTCTTC
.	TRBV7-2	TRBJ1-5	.	CASSPGGGYQPQHF	TGTGCCAGCAGCCCGGGGGGGGGTTATCAGCCCCAGCATTTT
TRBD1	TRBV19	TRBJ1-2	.	CASRPGTGFYGYTF	TGTGCCAGTAGACCCGGGACAGGGTTCTATGGCTACACCTTC
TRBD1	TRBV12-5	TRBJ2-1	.	CASACPGQGVHEQFF	TGTGCTAGTGCTTGCCCCGGACAGGGGGTACATGAGCAGTTCTTC
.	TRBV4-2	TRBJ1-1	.	CASSQDIGTSTEAFF	TGTGCCAGCAGCCAAGACATAGGGACTTCCACTGAAGCTTTCTTT
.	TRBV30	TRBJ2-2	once	CAWRELIGDTGELFF	TGTGCCTGGAGGGAGTTGATTGGGGACACCGGGGAGCTGTTTTTT
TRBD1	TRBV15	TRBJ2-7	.	CATSTWDRGSYEQYF	TGTGCCACCAGCACCTGGGACAGGGGAAGCTACGAGCAGTACTTC
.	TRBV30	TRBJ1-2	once	CAWTPAVDRPYYGYTF	TGTGCCTGGACTCCCGCAGTAGACAGACCGTACTATGGCTACACCTTC
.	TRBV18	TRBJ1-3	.	CASSREGRLSGNTIYF	TGTGCCAGCTCAAGAGAGGGACGGCTCTCTGGAAACACCATATATTTT
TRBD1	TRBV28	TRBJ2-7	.	CASSGDRETYEQYF	TGTGCCAGCAGTGGGGACAGGGAAACCTACGAGCAGTACTTC
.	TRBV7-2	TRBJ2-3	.	CASSLGRGPDTQYF	TGTGCCAGCAGCTTGGGCAGAGGGCCAGATACGCAGTATTTT
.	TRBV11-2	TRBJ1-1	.	CASSQDTLTEAFF	TGTGCCAGCAGCCAGGACACCCTCACTGAAGCTTTCTTT
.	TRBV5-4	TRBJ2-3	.	CASSRGTAPDTQYF	TGTGCCAGCAGTCGAGGGACGGCCCCAGATACGCAGTATTTT
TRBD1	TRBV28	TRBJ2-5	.	CASSSSGTGRQETQYF	TGTGCCAGCAGTTCCTCCGGGACAGGCCGCCAAGAGACCCAGTACTTC
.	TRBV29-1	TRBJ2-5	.	CSVSGREGETQYF	TGCAGCGTTTCGGGTCGGGAAGGAGAGACCCAGTACTTC
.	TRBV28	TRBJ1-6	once	CASSFVVGGHNSPLHF	TGTGCCAGCAGTTTCGTGGTCGGGGGGCATAATTCACCCCTCCACTTT
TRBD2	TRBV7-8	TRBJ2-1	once	CASSLSGDSYNEQFF	TGTGCCAGCAGCTTAAGCGGGGACTCCTACAATGAGCAGTTCTTC
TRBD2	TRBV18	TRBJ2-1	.	CASSPKVRSGSPADNEQFF	TGTGCCAGCTCACCGAAGGTGCGTAGCGGGAGCCCCGCGGACAATGAGCAGTTCTTC
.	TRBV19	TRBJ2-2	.	CASSIRTGRHTGELFF	TGTGCCAGTAGTATAAGAACAGGGCGGCACACCGGGGAGCTGTTTTTT
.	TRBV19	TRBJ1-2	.	CASSILTPADGYTF	TGTGCCAGTAGTATTTTGACCCCGGCGGATGGCTACACCTTC
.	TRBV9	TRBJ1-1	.	CASSVVGSGIAFEAFF	TGTGCCAGCAGCGTAGTCGGGTCAGGGATTGCTTTTGAAGCTTTCTTT
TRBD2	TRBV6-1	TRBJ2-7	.	CASSEWPSGRAKEQYF	TGTGCCAGCAGTGAATGGCCTAGCGGGAGGGCCAAGGAGCAGTACTTC
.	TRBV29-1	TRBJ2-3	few	CSVERAGTADTQYF	TGCAGCGTTGAGCGGGCAGGGACCGCAGATACGCAGTATTTT
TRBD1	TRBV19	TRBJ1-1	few	CASSINRGARAFF	TGTGCCAGTAGCATAAACAGGGGGGCTCGAGCTTTCTTT